This entry concerns a single T cell receptor beta chain. Its antigen is not known. Germline loops: CDR1 KGHSH, CDR2 LQKENI. V lost 6 bases and J 5 bases, leaving 13 bases between the germline ends. This CDR3 comprises 13 residues. The PCR had 60 Vbeta and 13 Jbeta primers. Original methodology: Around 80 million unique TCR beta chains, roughly 11 million of them shared, were counted by a later analysis. Measured with immunoSEQ multiplex PCR; TCRdb has only the in-frame clones, and not every one. V, J and clone size are those of that table, while D and trimming were read from the DNA. The profile shows roughly 150,000 clones, about four fifths of them singletons. The entry originates in a study of cytomegalovirus exposure and HLA in healthy donors. General study findings and limits: Excluded were some V segments that proved indistinguishable, including TRBV6-2 and TRBV6-3. It was shown in a later analysis that HLA-associated TCR beta chains were more clonally expanded than other, equally common chains.

The TCR comes from a man aged 25 to 40 in good health. The chain recombines TRBV18 with TRBJ1-1; D may be TRBD1 (6 bases). Sequencing was carried out using PBMCs. CDR3 in amino acids: CASSLNRETEAFF. The CDR3, as DNA: TGTGCCAGCTCCCTCAACAGGGAAACTGAAGCTTTCTTT.